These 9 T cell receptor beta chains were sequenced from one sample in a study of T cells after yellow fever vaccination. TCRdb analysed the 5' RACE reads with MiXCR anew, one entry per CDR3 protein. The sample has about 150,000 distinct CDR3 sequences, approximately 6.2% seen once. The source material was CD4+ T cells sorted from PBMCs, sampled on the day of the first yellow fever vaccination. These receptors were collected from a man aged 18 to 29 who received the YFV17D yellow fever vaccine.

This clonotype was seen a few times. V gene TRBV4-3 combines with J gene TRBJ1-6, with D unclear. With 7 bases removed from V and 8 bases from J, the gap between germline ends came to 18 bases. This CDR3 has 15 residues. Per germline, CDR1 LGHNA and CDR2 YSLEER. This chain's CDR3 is CASMVGQISYSPLHF. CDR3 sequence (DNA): TGCGCCAGCATGGTTGGGCAAATAAGTTATTCACCCCTCCACTTT.

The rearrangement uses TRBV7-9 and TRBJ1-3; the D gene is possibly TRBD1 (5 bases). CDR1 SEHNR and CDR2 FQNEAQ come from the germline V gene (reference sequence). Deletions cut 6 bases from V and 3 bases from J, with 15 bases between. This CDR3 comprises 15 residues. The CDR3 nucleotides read TGTGCCAGCAGTTTCGGGCAGGGCTTTGGAAACACCATATATTTT. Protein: CASSFGQGFGNTIYF.

The CDR3 nucleotides read TGCGCCAGCAGCTTGCCGTCGCAGGGTCTCACTGAAGCTTTCTTT. Residues: CASSLPSQGLTEAFF. This chain joins TRBV5-1 and TRBJ1-1; TRBD1 is a possible D gene (5 bases). V lost 1 base and J 4 bases, leaving 14 bases between the germline ends. Germline lookup yields CDR1 SGHRS and CDR2 YFSETQ. The CDR3 sequence is 15 residues long.

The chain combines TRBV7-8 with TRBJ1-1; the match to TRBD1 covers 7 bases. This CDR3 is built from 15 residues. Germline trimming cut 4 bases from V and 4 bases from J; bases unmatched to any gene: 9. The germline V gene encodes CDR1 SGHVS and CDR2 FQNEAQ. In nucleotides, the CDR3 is TGTGCCAGCAGCTCCGATCGACAGGGCCCCACTGAAGCTTTCTTT. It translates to CASSSDRQGPTEAFF.

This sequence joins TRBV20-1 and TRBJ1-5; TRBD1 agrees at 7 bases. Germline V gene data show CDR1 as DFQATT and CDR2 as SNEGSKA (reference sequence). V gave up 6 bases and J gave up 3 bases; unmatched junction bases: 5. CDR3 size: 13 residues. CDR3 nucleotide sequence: TGCAGTGCCCAAGGACAGGTCAATCAGCCCCAGCATTTT. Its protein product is CSAQGQVNQPQHF.

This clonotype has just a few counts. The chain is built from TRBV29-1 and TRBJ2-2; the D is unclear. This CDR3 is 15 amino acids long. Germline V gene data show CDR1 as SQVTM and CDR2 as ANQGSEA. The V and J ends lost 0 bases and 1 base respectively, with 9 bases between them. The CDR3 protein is CSVEDTGRNTGELFF. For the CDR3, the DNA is TGCAGCGTTGAAGATACCGGACGGAACACCGGGGAGCTGTTTTTT.

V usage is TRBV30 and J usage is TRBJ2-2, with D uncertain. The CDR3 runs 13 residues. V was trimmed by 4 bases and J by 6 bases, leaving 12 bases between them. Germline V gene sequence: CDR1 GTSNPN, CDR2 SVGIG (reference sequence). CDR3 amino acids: CAWTIKVPGELFF. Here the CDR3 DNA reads TGTGCCTGGACCATAAAAGTCCCCGGGGAGCTGTTTTTT.

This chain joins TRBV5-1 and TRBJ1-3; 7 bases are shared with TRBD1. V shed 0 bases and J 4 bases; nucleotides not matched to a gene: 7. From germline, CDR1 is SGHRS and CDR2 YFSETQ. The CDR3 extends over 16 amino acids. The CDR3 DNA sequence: TGCGCCAGCAGCTTGGTTCCAGGGGGAGGAGGAAACACCATATATTTT. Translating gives CASSLVPGGGGNTIYF.

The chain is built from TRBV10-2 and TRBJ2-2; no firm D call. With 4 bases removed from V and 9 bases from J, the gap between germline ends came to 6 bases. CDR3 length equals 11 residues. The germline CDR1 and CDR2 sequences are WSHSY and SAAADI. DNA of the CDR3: TGCGCCAGCAGTGGGATGTGGGAGCTGTTTTTT. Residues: CASSGMWELFF.